This TCR beta chain was sequenced for a study of blood T cells in healthy people across ages (dated by TCRdb to between 2014 and 2016). About the study as a whole: In model experiments, roughly one uniquely barcoded TCR beta cDNA molecule per two T cells was captured by template switching. Using deep sequencing normalized with unique cDNA molecular identifiers, the study measured how TCR beta repertoire diversity changes with age. Donors were grouped into four age groups: young (average 16 years), middle-aged (around 39), aged (about 60) and long-lived (over 80). Donors of different ages were randomly distributed across sequencing lanes to avoid experimental bias. For two donors (one aged 18 to 29 and one aged 80 or older), the study analyzed two additional independent replicas of 1 million unique cDNA reads from the same blood draw. Overall study outcomes, separate from this receptor: Donor CMV infection status was unknown, potentially confounding age-related changes in expanded clonotypes. Estimates of total diversity based on one million sequenced T cells were considered lower bounds and underestimates. Observed TCR beta diversity correlated strongly with the percentage of naive T cells measured by flow cytometry. Since profiling was done on bulk unsorted PBMCs, naive and antigen-experienced compartments could not be conclusively compared. Compared with the aged group, the long-lived group had more naive CD4+ T cells, fewer expanded clones and increased TCR diversity, suggesting age selection. Observed TCR beta diversity per million T cells fell roughly linearly with age, and a significant reduction was already apparent by age around 40.

As to this clonotype: Its antigen is not yet known. No per-base quality is available; no much larger clone lies one base away.

The donors were under 40 Caucasian individuals from Russia, aged roughly 6 to 100 years, who were systemically healthy. Each donor gave approximately 10 milliliters of peripheral blood, collected into EDTA-treated Vacutainer tubes. PBMCs were isolated by Ficoll-Paque density-gradient centrifugation, with at least 7 million obtained per sample. Trizol reagent was used to extract total RNA from PBMCs, with at least 6 micrograms per sample. The percentages of naive CD45RAhigh/CD27high T cells were determined by flow cytometry on a PBMC aliquot from every donor. The method was 5' RACE. This sample was sequenced with an Illumina HiSeq 2500. A second PCR of roughly 6 to 11 cycles was performed with a sample-barcoded 5' primer and a J-beta primer mix. A unique molecular identifier was introduced onto each TCR beta cDNA molecule by a template-switch 5' adaptor carrying 12 random nucleotides. Each sample yielded at least 2.5 million CDR3-containing paired-end reads. First-strand cDNA was synthesized from all RNA with the Mint cDNA synthesis kit, primed by a TRBC-specific oligonucleotide. Following uracil-DNA glycosylase treatment, all cDNA underwent a first 18-cycle PCR with the universal primers M1SS and BC2_uni_R. In the source study's methods: Normalization of each sample was performed by random selection of 1 million high-quality reads, each carrying a distinct molecular identifier. Instead of being binned into consensus sequences, reads with shared molecular identifiers were discarded. CDR3 identification, clonotype clustering and error correction used MiTCR with a Q25 quality threshold and the strictest error-elimination algorithm. Lower-bound total TCR beta diversity was estimated with a nonparametric unseen species model using Euler transformation. The public reads were run again by TCRdb, first through fastp at Q25 and then through MiXCR, and only productive beta chains were kept. Every distinct CDR3 protein forms one entry, paired with its most common genes and DNA. The V and J calls were determined by TCRdb, not by the authors. In all, the sample holds 1,100,000 or so distinct CDR3 sequences, and 45% of those were seen once. Approximately 17% of the sample comes from the top ten.

The CDR3 holds 13 amino acids from the cysteine to the phenylalanine. The read is trimmed to its CDR3 DNA, 39 bases read in frame from base 1. The germline ends are 10 bases apart after V is trimmed by 8 bases and J by 2 bases. CDR1 and CDR2, per the germline V gene, are MDHEN and SYDVKM. The chain uses TRBV28 and TRBJ1-5; TRBD1 is possibly the D segment (5 matching bases). The source material was blood. The receptor's source is a woman aged 60-75 years in good health. The DNA reads TGTGCCAGCGACGGGGGTGGCAATCAGCCCCAGCATTTT. Its amino acids are CASDGGGNQPQHF.